The next 18 T cell receptor beta chains were all read from a single sample in a study of T-cell reconstitution after alpha-beta-depleted transplantation in children. This sample's TCRbeta library carried unique molecular identifier barcodes. TCRdb ran MiXCR on the PCR reads and lists one entry per CDR3 protein. The table has hundreds of thousands of distinct CDR3 sequences, 9.5% to 15% seen once. The sample consisted of PBMCs from the stem cell graft donor, taken from the stem cell graft. Source of these receptors: a human donor who donated a stem cell graft to a child with acute lymphoblastic leukemia.

This clonotype was seen at least ten times. The chain combines TRBV4-3 with TRBJ2-2; TRBD1 might be the D (7 bases). Trimming left V 0 bases short and J 8 bases short, with 10 bases between. The CDR3 consists of 14 residues. Germline V lookup: CDR1 LGHNA, CDR2 YSLEER. The CDR3 loop is CASSQDRGAGELFF. DNA for the CDR3: TGCGCCAGCAGCCAAGACAGGGGGGCTGGGGAGCTGTTTTTT.

This clonotype appeared many times. The chain is built from TRBV28 and TRBJ1-3; D is ambiguous. This CDR3 contains 16 residues. CDR1 and CDR2 from the germline V gene are MDHEN and SYDVKM. Trimming cost V 6 bases and J 3 bases, with 18 bases left between them. CDR3 loop: CASRHVSLSGGNTIYF. DNA of the CDR3: TGTGCCAGCAGGCACGTGTCACTCAGTGGTGGAAACACCATATATTTT.

This clonotype was seen at least ten times. This chain links TRBV20-1 with TRBJ2-7, with 9 bases matching TRBD2. V trimming: 5 bases; J trimming: 4 bases; junction bases outside the gene matches: 9. CDR3 size: 14 residues. In germline, CDR1 is DFQATT, CDR2 SNEGSKA (reference sequence). The CDR3 region has the DNA TGCAGTGCTCGCGGCTGGCGGGAGGGTTACGAGCAGTACTTC. It codes for CSARGWREGYEQYF.

This clonotype was counted ten times or more. The chain is built from TRBV10-2 and TRBJ2-2, with 10 bases matching TRBD1. This CDR3 region has 14 residues. V lost 10 bases and J lost 0; bases outside the gene matches: 2. In germline, CDR1 is WSHSY, CDR2 SAAADI. CDR3 sequence (DNA): TGCGCCACTGGACAGGGGGCGAACACCGGGGAGCTGTTTTTT. Encoded protein: CATGQGANTGELFF.

This clonotype came up many times. The V gene is TRBV6-5, the J gene TRBJ1-4; 8 nucleotides line up with TRBD1. The germline V gene has CDR1 MNHEY and CDR2 SVGAGI. The CDR3 runs 17 residues. The V gene end was trimmed by 0 bases and the J gene end by 4 bases; junction bases not matched to a gene: 7. For the CDR3, the DNA is TGTGCCAGCAGTTACTCCACAGGGGGATTGAGTAATGAAAAACTGTTTTTT. Translated, it gives CASSYSTGGLSNEKLFF.

This clonotype was seen at least ten times. The chain combines TRBV29-1 with TRBJ2-3; the D is unclear. Trimming shortened V by 3 bases and J by 5 bases, and 3 bases separated the two germline ends. This CDR3 has 10 amino acids. Germline CDR1 reads SQVTM; CDR2 reads ANQGSEA. The CDR3 protein is CSVERDTQYF. The CDR3 DNA reads as TGCAGCGTTGAGAGAGATACGCAGTATTTT.

Ten or more counts support this clonotype. The rearrangement links TRBV7-9 to TRBJ1-2, with TRBD1 matching 7 bases. This CDR3 spans 16 amino acids. V shed 5 bases and J 1 base; nucleotides not matched to a gene: 10. Germline CDR1 reads SEHNR; CDR2 reads FQNEAQ (reference sequence). CDR3 in amino acids: CASSPSEAGGNYGYTF. The CDR3 DNA reads as TGTGCCAGCAGCCCTAGCGAAGCAGGGGGTAACTATGGCTACACCTTC.

This clonotype was found once. This chain links TRBV7-9 with TRBJ1-1; 9 positions match TRBD1. The CDR3 totals 15 residues. CDR1 and CDR2 from the germline V gene are SEHNR and FQNEAQ (reference sequence). V lost 5 bases, J lost 5 bases, and 9 bases stayed unmatched. CDR3: CASSDHRGQDTEAFF. DNA of the CDR3: TGTGCCAGCAGCGACCACAGGGGGCAAGATACTGAAGCTTTCTTT.

This clonotype came up a few times. The J gene is TRBJ1-2, the V gene TRBV7-9; 8 nucleotides agree with TRBD1. CDR1 and CDR2 (germline): SEHNR, FQNEAQ (reference sequence). This CDR3 is 15 amino acids long. J was trimmed by 4 bases and V by 5 bases; bases with no gene match: 9. The CDR3 nucleotides are TGTGCCAGCAGCCCGCCCAGGGGGCGAGCCTATGGCTACACCTTC. Translated, it gives CASSPPRGRAYGYTF.

This clonotype was observed a handful of times. The rearrangement links TRBV7-6 to TRBJ2-7; D assignment may be TRBD1 or TRBD2 (5 bases each). The V gene's germline CDR1 is SGHVS and CDR2 FNYEAQ. V was trimmed by 5 bases and J by 6 bases, leaving 14 bases between them. This CDR3 has 13 amino acids. The CDR3 region is CASSPGTVSEQYF. The CDR3 coding sequence is TGTGCCAGCAGCCCCGGGACCGTCTCCGAGCAGTACTTC.

This clonotype was counted a single time. The conserved closing phenylalanine or tryptophan is absent in this CDR3, likely reflecting a read error. J is TRBJ2-5 and V is TRBV5-4; D is perhaps TRBD1 (6 bases). V lost 4 bases to trimming and J lost 5 bases, with 15 bases between them. Germline CDR1 reads SGHNT; CDR2 reads YYREEE (reference sequence). This CDR3 spans 14 amino acids. Written as DNA, the CDR3 is TGTGCCAGCAGCGCGCCGGACAGTAGGGAGACCCAGTACTCC. Its translation: CASSAPDSRETQYS.

This clonotype was counted at least ten times. The V gene is TRBV28, the J gene TRBJ2-1, with D uncertain. With 3 bases removed from V and 6 bases from J, the gap between germline ends came to 3 bases. Germline CDR1 is MDHEN and CDR2 is SYDVKM. The CDR3 consists of 11 residues. The DNA of the CDR3 is TGTGCCAGCAGTTTTTCCAATGAGCAGTTCTTC. It codes for CASSFSNEQFF.

This clonotype was counted between two and nine times. The chain employs TRBV20-1 and TRBJ2-6; D uncertain. Germline CDR1 reads DFQATT; CDR2 reads SNEGSKA (reference sequence). Trimming left V 4 bases short and J 1 base short, with 11 bases between. The length of the CDR3 is 15 residues. CDR3 DNA: TGCAGTGCTAAAGCAAGGCTATCTGGGGCCAACGTCCTGACTTTC. Its protein is CSAKARLSGANVLTF.

The chain employs TRBV4-2 and TRBJ2-3; D is ambiguous. The CDR3 is made up of 17 amino acids. Per germline, CDR1 LGHNA and CDR2 YNFKEQ. Deletions cut 4 bases from V and 0 bases from J, with 17 bases between. The CDR3 here is CASSPYPAETSTDTQYF. The CDR3 coding sequence is TGTGCCAGCAGCCCCTATCCCGCGGAGACTAGCACAGATACGCAGTATTTT.

This clonotype was picked up many times. The chain has TRBV20-1 and TRBJ2-1; maybe TRBD1 (6 bases). This CDR3 contains 14 residues. V lost 4 bases, J lost 8 bases, and 18 bases lay in between. Germline V gene sequence: CDR1 DFQATT, CDR2 SNEGSKA (reference sequence). The chain's CDR3 is CSAIWVRDTYEQFF. The CDR3 region has the DNA TGCAGTGCTATTTGGGTTCGGGACACCTATGAGCAGTTCTTC.

This clonotype was found many times. V gene TRBV24-1 combines with J gene TRBJ2-7; the D gene is possibly TRBD2 (6 bases). This CDR3 comprises 12 residues. Trimming stripped 9 bases from V and 5 bases from J, with 13 bases between. The germline gives CDR1 KGHDR, CDR2 SFDVKD. CDR3 sequence reads: CATSGVGDEQYF. Written as DNA, the CDR3 is TGTGCCACCTCGGGGGTAGGCGACGAGCAGTACTTC.

Points on this clonotype: This may arise from a read error, as a much more abundant clone is one base away. The rearrangement links TRBV28 to TRBJ2-6, with 7 bases fitting TRBD1. Germline loops: CDR1 MDHEN, CDR2 SYDVKM. This CDR3 region has 15 residues. Here the CDR3 reads CASNPQGRGATVLTF. Written as DNA, the CDR3 is TGTGCCAGCAATCCACAGGGGCGTGGGGCCACCGTCCTGACTTTC.

This clonotype was picked up many times. The V call is TRBV7-9, the J call TRBJ2-3, with 7 bases fitting TRBD1. This CDR3 is built from 17 residues. Germline V gene lookup returns CDR1 SEHNR and CDR2 FQNEAQ (reference sequence). The V and J ends lost 2 bases and 5 bases, in that order; junction bases with no gene match: 13. The CDR3 nucleotides read TGTGCCAGCAGCTTACTAGTTGGACAGGTAGTAGAAGATACGCAGTATTTT. It codes for CASSLLVGQVVEDTQYF. The whole variable domain, filled in from reference TRBV7-9 and TRBJ2-3, reads DTGVSQNPRHKITKRGQNVTFRCDPISEHNRLYWYRQTLGQGPEFLTYFQNEAQLEKSRLLSDRFSAERPKGSFSTLEIQRTEQGDSAMYLCASSLLVGQVVEDTQYFGPGTRLTVL.